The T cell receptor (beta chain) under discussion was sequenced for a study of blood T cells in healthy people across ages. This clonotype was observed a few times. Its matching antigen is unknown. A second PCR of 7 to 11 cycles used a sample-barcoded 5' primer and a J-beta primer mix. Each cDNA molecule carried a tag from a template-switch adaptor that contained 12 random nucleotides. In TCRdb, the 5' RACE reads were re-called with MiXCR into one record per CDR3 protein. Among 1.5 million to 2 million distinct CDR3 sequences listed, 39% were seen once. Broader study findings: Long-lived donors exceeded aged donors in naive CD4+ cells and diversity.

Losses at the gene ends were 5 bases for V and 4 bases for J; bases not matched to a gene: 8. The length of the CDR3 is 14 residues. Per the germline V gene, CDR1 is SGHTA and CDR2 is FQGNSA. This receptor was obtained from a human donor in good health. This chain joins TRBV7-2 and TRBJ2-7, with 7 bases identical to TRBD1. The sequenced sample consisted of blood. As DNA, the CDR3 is TGTGCCAGCAGCACCCCGGACAGGTGGTACGAGCAGTACTTC. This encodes CASSTPDRWYEQYF.